Below, 9 T cell receptor beta chains from the same sample are listed, as sequenced in a study of blood T cell repertoires in COVID-19 (TCRdb year 2020). To prepare the library, the immunoSEQ multiplex PCR assay was applied. In TCRdb, the immuneACCESS table is reduced to in-frame sequences with V and J assigned. These tables do not hold every clone; where another copy was compared, an unresolved V gene accounts for under half, and the others remain unexplained. The sample data list around 46,000 clones, and 75% to 85% of these were observed just once. The ten largest make up about 7% of the sample. Material for sequencing was peripheral blood. The receptors derive from a middle-aged man with acute or convalescent COVID-19.

The V call is TRBV12-3 or TRBV12-4, the J call TRBJ1-5; D perhaps matches TRBD1 (5 bases). The CDR3 has 11 amino acids. V dropped 3 bases and J dropped 13 bases, with 10 bases sitting between them. The CDR3 DNA sequence: TGTGCCAGCAGTTTCGGCGCAGGGCAGCATTTT. As protein: CASSFGAGQHF.

This clone was seen a handful of times. The V and J genes are TRBV20-1 and TRBJ1-3; D is uncertain. Trimming removed 6 bases at V and 4 bases at J, with 7 bases between. The CDR3 spans 11 residues. Germline lookup yields CDR1 DFQATT and CDR2 SNEGSKA (reference sequence). The CDR3 DNA follows: TGCAGTGCAACATTCGGAAACACCATATATTTT. Translation gives CSATFGNTIYF.

The chain combines TRBV28 with TRBJ2-7; 7 nucleotides line up with TRBD1. Germline V CDR1 and CDR2: MDHEN, SYDVKM. The junction had 15 bases not matched to a gene; V was cut back by 7 bases and J by 9 bases. The CDR3 length is 14 residues. CDR3 in DNA: TGTGCCAGCACCATAGGGGGCCCAGGTGAAGGGCAGTACTTC. Its translation is CASTIGGPGEGQYF.

The chain carries TRBV7-9 and TRBJ1-1, with unresolved D. The V gene's germline CDR1 is SEHNR and CDR2 FQNEAQ (reference sequence). The germline V and J ends were trimmed by 2 bases and 3 bases, with 7 bases remaining between them. This CDR3 is 13 amino acids long. This CDR3 is CASSLSRDTEAFF. CDR3 bases: TGTGCCAGCAGCTTATCACGGGACACTGAAGCTTTCTTT.

V is TRBV6-5 and J is TRBJ1-1; D is undetermined. CDR1 is MNHEY and CDR2 is SVGAGI in the germline V gene. This CDR3 has 12 residues. With 7 bases removed from V and 6 bases from J, the gap between germline ends came to 12 bases. The CDR3 is CASKNGVSEAFF. The DNA of the CDR3 is TGTGCCAGCAAGAACGGGGTTTCTGAAGCTTTCTTT.

This clone was counted a single time. The chain joins TRBV5-1 to TRBJ1-2, with 9 bases lining up with TRBD1. The CDR3 is made up of 13 amino acids. Germline V lookup: CDR1 SGHRS, CDR2 YFSETQ. V lost 4 bases, J lost 7 bases, and 5 bases stayed unmatched. In DNA, the CDR3 is TGCGCCAGCAGCCCGGGGACAGGGACTGGCTACACCTTC. It encodes CASSPGTGTGYTF.

Only a few counts were recorded for this clone. The rearrangement joins TRBV27 to TRBJ1-5, with TRBD1 matching 9 bases. V lost 6 bases to trimming and J lost 7 bases; unmatched junction nucleotides: 7. Germline V gene data show CDR1 as MNHEY and CDR2 as SMNVEV (reference sequence). This CDR3 region has 14 residues. CDR3 sequence: CASRLQGAGQPQHF. The CDR3 region has the DNA TGTGCCAGCAGGCTACAGGGGGCTGGGCAGCCCCAGCATTTT.

The chain links TRBV29-1 to TRBJ1-2; the D is unclear. With 4 bases removed from V and 4 bases from J, the gap between germline ends came to 13 bases. The CDR3 spans 13 residues. In germline, CDR1 is SQVTM, CDR2 ANQGSEA. This CDR3 reads CSVARPSGYGYTF. CDR3 coding DNA: TGCAGCGTTGCTCGCCCCTCGGGCTATGGCTACACCTTC.

The chain joins TRBV7-2 to TRBJ1-2, with a possible D match to TRBD1 (6 bases). The CDR3 is made up of 13 amino acids. In germline, CDR1 is SGHTA, CDR2 FQGNSA. V was pared by 4 bases and J by 2 bases, with 8 bases between. The CDR3 nucleotides read TGTGCCAGCAGCTCAGGACAGAACTATGGCTACACCTTC. It codes for CASSSGQNYGYTF.